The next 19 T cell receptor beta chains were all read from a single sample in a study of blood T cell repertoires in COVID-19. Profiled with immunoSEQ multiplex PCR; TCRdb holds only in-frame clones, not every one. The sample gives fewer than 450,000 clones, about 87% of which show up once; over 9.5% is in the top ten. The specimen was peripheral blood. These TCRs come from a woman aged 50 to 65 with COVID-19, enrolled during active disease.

CDR3 sequence reads: CASTLLTVNTGELFF. The CDR3 coding sequence is TGTGCCAGCACCTTATTAACAGTTAACACCGGGGAGCTGTTTTTT. The genes are TRBV3-1 (or the pseudogene TRBV3-2) and TRBJ2-2; the D is unclear. Germline V gives CDR1 LGHDT, CDR2 YNNKEL (reference sequence). The CDR3 has 15 amino acids. The V and J ends lost 7 bases and 2 bases respectively, with 14 bases between them.

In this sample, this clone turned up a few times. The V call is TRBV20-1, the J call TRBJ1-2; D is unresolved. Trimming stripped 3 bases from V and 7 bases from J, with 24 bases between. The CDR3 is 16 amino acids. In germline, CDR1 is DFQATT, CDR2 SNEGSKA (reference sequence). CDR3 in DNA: TGCAGTGCTAGTCCGAATTCCGGGTCTCAGAGAGGTGGCTACACCTTC. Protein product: CSASPNSGSQRGGYTF.

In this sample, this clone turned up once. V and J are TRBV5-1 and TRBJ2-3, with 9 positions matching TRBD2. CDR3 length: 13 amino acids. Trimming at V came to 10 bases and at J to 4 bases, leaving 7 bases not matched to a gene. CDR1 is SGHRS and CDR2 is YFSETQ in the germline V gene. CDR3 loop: CARGGGQADTQYF. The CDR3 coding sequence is TGCGCCCGCGGGGGGGGGCAGGCAGATACGCAGTATTTT.

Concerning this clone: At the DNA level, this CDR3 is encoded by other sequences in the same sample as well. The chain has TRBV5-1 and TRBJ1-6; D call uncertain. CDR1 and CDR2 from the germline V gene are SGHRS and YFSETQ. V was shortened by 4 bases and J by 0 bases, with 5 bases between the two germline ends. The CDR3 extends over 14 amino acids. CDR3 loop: CASSQDSYNSPLHF. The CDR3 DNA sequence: TGCGCCAGCAGCCAGGACTCCTATAATTCACCCCTCCACTTT. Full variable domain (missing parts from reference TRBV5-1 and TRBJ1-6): KAGVTQTPRYLIKTRGQQVTLSCSPISGHRSVSWYQQTPGQGLQFLFEYFSETQRNKGNFPGRFSGRQFSNSRSEMNVSTLELGDSALYLCASSQDSYNSPLHFGNGTRLTVT.

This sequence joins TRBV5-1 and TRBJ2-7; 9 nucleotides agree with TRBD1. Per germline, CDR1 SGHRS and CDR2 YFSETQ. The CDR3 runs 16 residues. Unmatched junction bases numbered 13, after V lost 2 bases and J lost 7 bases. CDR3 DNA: TGCGCCAGCAGCTTCCTTACAGGGGGCGCTTCGGAAGAGCAGTACTTC. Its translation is CASSFLTGGASEEQYF.

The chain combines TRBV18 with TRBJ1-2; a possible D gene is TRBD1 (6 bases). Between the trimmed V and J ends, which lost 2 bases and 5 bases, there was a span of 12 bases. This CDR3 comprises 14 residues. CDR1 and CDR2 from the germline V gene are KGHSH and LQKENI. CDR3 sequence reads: CASSPSQGDYGYTF. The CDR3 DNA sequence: TGTGCCAGCTCACCATCACAGGGTGATTATGGCTACACCTTC.

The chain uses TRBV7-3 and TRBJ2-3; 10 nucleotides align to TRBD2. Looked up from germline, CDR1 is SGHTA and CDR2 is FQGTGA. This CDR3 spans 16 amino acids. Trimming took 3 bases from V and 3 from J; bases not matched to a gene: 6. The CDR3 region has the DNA TGTGCCAGCAGCTTGGGCAGCGGGGGGGAAACAGATACGCAGTATTTT. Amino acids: CASSLGSGGETDTQYF.

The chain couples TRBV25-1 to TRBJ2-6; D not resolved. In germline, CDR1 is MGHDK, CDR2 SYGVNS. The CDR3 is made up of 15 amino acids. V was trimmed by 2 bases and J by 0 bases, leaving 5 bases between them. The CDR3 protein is CASSEPFSGANVLTF. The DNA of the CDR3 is TGTGCCAGCAGTGAACCCTTCTCTGGGGCCAACGTCCTGACTTTC.

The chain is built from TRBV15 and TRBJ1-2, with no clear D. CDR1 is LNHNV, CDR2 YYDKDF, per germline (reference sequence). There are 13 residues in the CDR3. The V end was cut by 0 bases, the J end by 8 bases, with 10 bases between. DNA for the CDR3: TGTGCCACCAGCAGAGAGAGGGAGGGCGGCTACACCTTC. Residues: CATSREREGGYTF.

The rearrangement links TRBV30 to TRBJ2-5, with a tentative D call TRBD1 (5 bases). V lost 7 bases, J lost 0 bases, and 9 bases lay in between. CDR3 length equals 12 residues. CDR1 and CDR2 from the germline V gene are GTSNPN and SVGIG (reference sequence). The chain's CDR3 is CALDRNQETQYF. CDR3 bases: TGTGCCTTAGACAGAAACCAAGAGACCCAGTACTTC.

CDR3 protein: CASSPWGRGLQLSYEQYF. CDR3 nucleotides: TGCGCCAGCAGCCCCTGGGGGCGGGGGCTACAACTCTCCTACGAGCAGTACTTC. V usage is TRBV4-1 and J usage is TRBJ2-7; D is possibly TRBD2 (7 bases). The ends were cut back, 4 bases at V and 0 bases at J, with 22 bases in the middle. The CDR3 runs 18 residues. Per the germline V gene, CDR1 is MGHRA and CDR2 is YSYEKL.

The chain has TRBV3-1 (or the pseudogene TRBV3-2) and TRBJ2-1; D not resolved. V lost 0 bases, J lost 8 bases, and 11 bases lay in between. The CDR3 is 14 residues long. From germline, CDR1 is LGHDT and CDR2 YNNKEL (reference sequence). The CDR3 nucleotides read TGTGCCAGCAGCCAAGATCGTCCGCCGGATGAGCAGTTCTTC. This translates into CASSQDRPPDEQFF.

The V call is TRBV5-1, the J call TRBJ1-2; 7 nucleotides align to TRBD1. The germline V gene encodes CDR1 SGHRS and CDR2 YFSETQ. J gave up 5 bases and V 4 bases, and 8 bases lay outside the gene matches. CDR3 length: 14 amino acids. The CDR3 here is CASSPQGPQYGYTF. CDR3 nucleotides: TGCGCCAGCAGCCCACAGGGGCCCCAGTATGGCTACACCTTC. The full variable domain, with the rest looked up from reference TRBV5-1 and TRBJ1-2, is KAGVTQTPRYLIKTRGQQVTLSCSPISGHRSVSWYQQTPGQGLQFLFEYFSETQRNKGNFPGRFSGRQFSNSRSEMNVSTLELGDSALYLCASSPQGPQYGYTFGSGTRLTVV.

In DNA, the CDR3 is TGTGCCAGCAGCTTGGGGGGCGAGGCAGATACGCAGTATTTT. Residues: CASSLGGEADTQYF. The rearrangement joins TRBV5-4 to TRBJ2-3; D is perhaps TRBD1 (5 bases). The CDR3 spans 14 residues. The V end lost 0 bases, the J end lost 4 bases, and 9 bases lay between the germline ends. Germline values: CDR1 SGHNT, CDR2 YYREEE (reference sequence).

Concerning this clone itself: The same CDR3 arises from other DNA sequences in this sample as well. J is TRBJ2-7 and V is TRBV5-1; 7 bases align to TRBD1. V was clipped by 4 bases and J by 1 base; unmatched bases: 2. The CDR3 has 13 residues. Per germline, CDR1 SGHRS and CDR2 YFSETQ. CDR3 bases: TGCGCCAGCAGCCCGGGACAGTCCTACGAGCAGTACTTC. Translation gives CASSPGQSYEQYF.

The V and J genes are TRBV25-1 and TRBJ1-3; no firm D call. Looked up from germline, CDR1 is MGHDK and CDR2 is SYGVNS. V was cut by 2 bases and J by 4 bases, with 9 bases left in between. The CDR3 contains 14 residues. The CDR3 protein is CASSESGSGNTIYF. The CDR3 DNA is TGTGCCAGCAGTGAAAGCGGGTCCGGAAACACCATATATTTT.

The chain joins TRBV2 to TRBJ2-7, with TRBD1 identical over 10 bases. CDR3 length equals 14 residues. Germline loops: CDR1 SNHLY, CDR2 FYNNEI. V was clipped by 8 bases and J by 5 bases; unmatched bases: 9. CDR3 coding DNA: TGTGCCAGCGGCCGGGACAGGGGTTCCCACGAGCAGTACTTC. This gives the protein CASGRDRGSHEQYF.

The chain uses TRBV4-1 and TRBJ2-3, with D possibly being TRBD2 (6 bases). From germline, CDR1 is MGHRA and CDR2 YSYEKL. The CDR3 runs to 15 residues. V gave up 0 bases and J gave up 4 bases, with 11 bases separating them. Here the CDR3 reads CASSQDETRADTQYF. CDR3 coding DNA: TGCGCCAGCAGCCAAGACGAGACTAGAGCAGATACGCAGTATTTT.

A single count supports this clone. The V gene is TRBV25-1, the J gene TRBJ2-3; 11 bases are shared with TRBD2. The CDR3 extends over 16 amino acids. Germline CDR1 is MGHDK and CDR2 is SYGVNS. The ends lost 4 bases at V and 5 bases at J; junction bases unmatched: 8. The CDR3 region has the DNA TGTGCCAGCAGTGGGTTAGCGGGGGGGCTCAAAGATACGCAGTATTTT. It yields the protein CASSGLAGGLKDTQYF. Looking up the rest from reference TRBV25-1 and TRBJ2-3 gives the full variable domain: EADIYQTPRYLVIGTGKKITLECSQTMGHDKMYWYQQDPGMELHLIHYSYGVNSTEKGDLSSESTVSRIRTEHFPLTLESARPSHTSQYLCASSGLAGGLKDTQYFGPGTRLTVL.